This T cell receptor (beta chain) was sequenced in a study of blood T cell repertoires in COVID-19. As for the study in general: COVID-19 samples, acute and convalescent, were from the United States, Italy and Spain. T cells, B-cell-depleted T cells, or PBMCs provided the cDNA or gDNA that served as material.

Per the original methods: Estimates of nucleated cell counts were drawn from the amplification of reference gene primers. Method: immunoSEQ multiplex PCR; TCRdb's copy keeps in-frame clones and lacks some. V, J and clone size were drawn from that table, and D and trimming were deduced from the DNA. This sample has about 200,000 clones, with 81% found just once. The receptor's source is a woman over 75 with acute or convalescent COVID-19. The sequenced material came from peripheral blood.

The CDR3 bases are TGTGCCAGCAGCGGGACTAATACGCAGTATTTT. It specifies CASSGTNTQYF. The rearrangement uses TRBV7-9 and TRBJ2-3; TRBD2 matches at 7 bases. This CDR3 contains 11 residues. The junction had 0 bases not matched to a gene; V was cut back by 5 bases and J by 7 bases. Germline values: CDR1 SEHNR, CDR2 FQNEAQ (reference sequence).